Each of the 14 T cell receptor beta chains below was sequenced from the same sample in a study of breast tumors, draining lymph nodes, adjacent tissues. Via MiXCR, TCRdb re-called the multiplex PCR reads, giving one row per CDR3 protein. Here the sample spans approximately 120,000 distinct CDR3 sequences, 21% being singletons. The lymph nodes were axillary draining lymph nodes from breast cancer patients. Specimen: axillary lymph node tissue. All receptors come from a female donor with breast cancer. Some clones in this sample may be carry-over from other donors' samples.

This clonotype was counted at least ten times. The chain recombines TRBV20-1 with TRBJ2-1; D unclear. CDR3 length: 14 residues. The germline V gene has CDR1 DFQATT and CDR2 SNEGSKA (reference sequence). The germline V and J ends were trimmed by 0 bases and 6 bases, with 12 bases remaining between them. The CDR3 nucleotides are TGCAGTGCTAGAGACGTGAGCAGAGGCAATGAGCAGTTCTTC. It is translated as CSARDVSRGNEQFF.

The table lists this clonotype with many counts. The rearrangement joins TRBV30 to TRBJ2-7, with 7 bases lining up with TRBD1. This CDR3 contains 12 residues. J lost 5 bases, V lost 2 bases, and 3 bases had no gene match. CDR1 is GTSNPN and CDR2 is SVGIG in the germline V gene (reference sequence). CDR3 DNA: TGTGCCTGGAGTCAGACAGGGAACGAGCAGTACTTC. Amino acid sequence: CAWSQTGNEQYF. Filled out from reference TRBV30 and TRBJ2-7, the complete variable domain reads SQTIHQWPATLVQPVGSPLSLECTVEGTSNPNLYWYRQAAGRGLQLLFYSVGIGQISSEVPQNLSASRPQDRQFILSSKKLLLSDSGFYLCAWSQTGNEQYFGPGTRLTVT.

This clonotype was counted a few times. In DNA form, the CDR3 reads TGTGCCAGCAGTTTAGAGTCGGGAGTAAGGAGGTACGAGCAGTACTTC. Translation gives CASSLESGVRRYEQYF. The chain is built from TRBV28 and TRBJ2-7; TRBD2 is a possible D gene (6 bases). V lost 2 bases and J lost 4, with 18 bases in between. Germline V gives CDR1 MDHEN, CDR2 SYDVKM. The CDR3 sequence is 16 residues long.

This clonotype has a count of ten or more. The rearrangement joins TRBV13 to TRBJ2-7; 9 bases are a match to TRBD2. CDR1 PRHDT and CDR2 FYEKMQ come from the germline V gene (reference sequence). The CDR3 is 16 amino acids. Trimming took 7 bases from V and 6 from J; bases not matched to a gene: 16. The CDR3 region is CASTGWDGGRATEQYF. For the CDR3, the DNA is TGTGCCAGCACCGGATGGGACGGCGGGAGGGCCACCGAGCAGTACTTC.

This clonotype has at least ten counts. V is TRBV19 and J is TRBJ2-7; TRBD1 matches at 9 bases. The germline V gene has CDR1 LNHDA and CDR2 SQIVND (reference sequence). Trimming cost V 5 bases and J 6 bases; bases outside gene matches: 5. The CDR3 extends over 13 amino acids. This CDR3 reads CASSPTGGLEQYF. In nucleotides, the CDR3 is TGTGCCAGTAGTCCGACAGGGGGTCTCGAGCAGTACTTC.

Points on this clonotype: A much larger clone sits a single nucleotide away, making a read error possible. The chain has TRBV4-1 and TRBJ1-2; TRBD1 matches 9 bases. V lost 4 bases to trimming and J lost 2 bases; unmatched junction nucleotides: 8. Germline CDR1 is MGHRA and CDR2 is YSYEKL. This CDR3 is 16 amino acids long. CDR3 DNA sequence: TGCGCCAGCAGCCCCCGGCTGACAGGGGGAAACTATGGCTACACCTTC. This translates into CASSPRLTGGNYGYTF.

Details on this clonotype: A much larger clone sits a single nucleotide away, making a read error possible. The chain carries TRBV9 and TRBJ2-1; 10 nucleotides align to TRBD2. Germline V gene sequence: CDR1 SGDLS, CDR2 YYNGEE. CDR3 length: 16 amino acids. CDR3 in amino acids: CASGVELAGVLGEQFF. The CDR3 DNA reads as TGTGCCAGCGGCGTAGAGCTAGCGGGAGTCCTCGGTGAGCAGTTCTTC.

This clonotype was counted ten times or more. This chain uses TRBV6-5 with TRBJ2-1; 11 nucleotides match TRBD2. The CDR3 length is 15 residues. J was trimmed by 7 bases and V by 5 bases; bases with no gene match: 7. Germline V CDR1 and CDR2: MNHEY, SVGAGI. The CDR3 DNA follows: TGTGCCAGCAGTGCCGTGACTAGCGGGGATAATGAGCAGTTCTTC. Translation gives CASSAVTSGDNEQFF.

In regard to this clonotype: Given a much more abundant clone one base away, this may be a read error. V usage is TRBV6-1 and J usage is TRBJ2-7; 7 bases agree with TRBD2. The germline gives CDR1 MNHNS, CDR2 SASEGT. The CDR3 is 14 amino acids. Written as DNA, the CDR3 is TGTGTCAGCAGTGATGCTGGGGAGGGCCACGAGCAGTACTTC. It codes for CVSSDAGEGHEQYF.

This clonotype appeared many times. J is TRBJ2-1 and V is TRBV10-1, with D maybe TRBD1 (5 bases). CDR3 length: 15 amino acids. Germline CDR1 is WNHNN and CDR2 is SYGVQD (reference sequence). V lost 6 bases and J lost 5, with 17 bases in between. CDR3: CASSPTDRTNNEQFF. CDR3 DNA: TGCGCCAGCAGCCCCACTGACAGAACTAACAATGAGCAGTTCTTC.

There are many counts of this clonotype. The chain uses TRBV18 and TRBJ2-5; a possible D gene is TRBD2 (5 bases). The V and J ends lost 1 base and 2 bases respectively, with 11 bases between them. Per germline, CDR1 KGHSH and CDR2 LQKENI. The CDR3 covers 15 residues. CDR3: CASSPRSGQQETQYF. CDR3 DNA: TGTGCCAGCTCACCACGGAGCGGTCAGCAAGAGACCCAGTACTTC.

This clonotype was recorded at least ten times. This sequence joins TRBV6-2 or TRBV6-3 and TRBJ2-7; D not certain. Looked up from germline, CDR1 is MNHEY and CDR2 is SVGEGT. Trimming stripped 8 bases from V and 7 bases from J, with 18 bases between. CDR3 size: 13 residues. CDR3 loop: CASGGSRVGEQYF. The DNA for the CDR3 is TGTGCCAGCGGTGGGTCACGTGTGGGTGAGCAGTACTTC.

This chain joins TRBV3-1 and TRBJ1-5, with TRBD1 as a possible D gene (6 bases). The CDR3 is made up of 15 amino acids. Germline loops: CDR1 LGHDT, CDR2 YNNKEL (reference sequence). V lost 4 bases to trimming and J lost 1 base, with 11 bases between them. The CDR3 loop reads CASSRGGLSNQPQHF. The CDR3 bases are TGTGCCAGCAGCCGGGGGGGCCTAAGCAATCAGCCCCAGCATTTT.

With respect to this clonotype: A much larger clone lies one base from this, so it may be a read error. The chain is built from TRBV3-1 and TRBJ2-1; 11 bases line up with TRBD2. Germline V CDR1 and CDR2: LGHDT, YNNKEL (reference sequence). The CDR3 has 16 residues. V trimming: 5 bases; J trimming: 12 bases; junction bases outside the gene matches: 15. The CDR3 here is CASSSNPLAGGPRQFF. The CDR3 DNA reads as TGTGCCAGCAGCTCAAACCCATTAGCGGGAGGGCCGAGGCAGTTCTTC.